This T cell receptor beta chain was identified in a study of T cells after yellow fever vaccination. Study overall: Libraries from low-cell-number fractions were prepared with the SMART-Seq v4 Ultra Low Input RNA kit. The study's findings and limits: The study found a weaker secondary response that peaked faster, day 5 versus 15. Only a minor proportion of clonotypes was detected across both CD4 and CD8 compartments.

For TCR, cDNA came from 5'RACE template switching, which added a universal primer site and UMIs. Using its own MiXCR run on the 5' RACE reads, TCRdb lists one record per CDR3 protein. The repertoire holds a few hundred thousand distinct CDR3 sequences, approximately 12% seen once, with 2.5% to 4% in the top ten. This clonotype has ten or more counts. Its antigen is unidentified. This CDR3 has 13 amino acids. Trimming left V 6 bases short and J 3 bases short, with 12 bases between. Germline V CDR1 and CDR2: SGHRS, YFSETQ. The source was CD4+ T cells sorted from PBMCs, collected 15 days after the yellow fever booster vaccination. The chain combines TRBV5-1 with TRBJ1-2; D possibly corresponds to TRBD1 (5 bases). The receptor was derived from a man aged 18 to 29 who received the YFV17D yellow fever vaccine. The CDR3 DNA reads TGCGCCAGCACCTGGGGGTATGACTATGGCTACACCTTC. Translation gives CASTWGYDYGYTF.